The 24 T cell receptor beta chains below all came from one sample that was sequenced in a study of control samples from healthy donors and cancer patients. The protocol was immunoSEQ multiplex PCR, while the TCRdb copy is restricted to in-frame clones and leaves out a portion. This repertoire shows some 200,000 clones, about 93% found once; its top ten account for more than 1.1%. Sequences were obtained from blood. The receptors were sampled from a man between 18 and 29 years old in good health.

The chain has TRBV5-1 and TRBJ2-5; 7 bases are a match to TRBD2. Germline V CDR1 and CDR2: SGHRS, YFSETQ. This CDR3 has 15 residues. V gave up 5 bases and J gave up 2 bases; unmatched junction bases: 9. The CDR3 sequence is CASRPVASGQETQYF. The DNA of the CDR3 is TGCGCCAGCAGACCCGTCGCTAGCGGTCAAGAGACCCAGTACTTC.

The chain joins TRBV5-4 to TRBJ1-2; 7 nucleotides align to TRBD1. Germline V gives CDR1 SGHNT, CDR2 YYREEE (reference sequence). Losses at the gene ends were 3 bases for V and 0 bases for J; bases not matched to a gene: 8. The CDR3 is 16 amino acids. As DNA, the CDR3 is TGTGCCAGCAGCTCTGCCGGGACAGCTACTAACTATGGCTACACCTTC. Translated, it gives CASSSAGTATNYGYTF.

This clone has a handful of counts. The CDR3 spells CATSREFGRGPQELFF. CDR3 nucleotides: TGTGCCACCAGCAGAGAATTCGGGCGGGGGCCCCAGGAGCTGTTTTTT. The chain couples TRBV15 to TRBJ2-2, with D possibly matching TRBD2 (7 bases). Germline lookup yields CDR1 LNHNV and CDR2 YYDKDF (reference sequence). The CDR3 has 16 amino acids. Trimming removed 0 bases from V and 10 bases from J, with 18 bases in between.

This clone was recorded once. The V and J genes are TRBV4-2 and TRBJ1-6, with a weak D call TRBD1 (5 bases). From germline, CDR1 is LGHNA and CDR2 YNFKEQ. Trimming left V 1 base short and J 10 bases short, with 8 bases between. This CDR3 has 13 amino acids. DNA of the CDR3: TGTGCCAGCAGCCAAGGGGGGAAATCACCCCTCCACTTT. Residues: CASSQGGKSPLHF.

The chain carries TRBV9 and TRBJ2-5; D possibly corresponds to TRBD1 (6 bases). The germline CDR1 and CDR2 sequences are SGDLS and YYNGEE. V lost 4 bases to trimming and J lost 5 bases, with 15 bases between them. The CDR3 spans 14 residues. The CDR3 DNA sequence: TGTGCCAGCAGCCGGGGCTATAGGGGGGAGACCCAGTACTTC. Translation gives CASSRGYRGETQYF.

Worth noting for this clone: Other DNA sequences of this sample code for an identical CDR3. The V and J genes are TRBV5-1 and TRBJ1-1, with D maybe TRBD1 (6 bases). Germline-derived CDR1 and CDR2 are SGHRS and YFSETQ. This CDR3 contains 13 residues. Trimming removed 4 bases from V and 1 base from J, with 8 bases in between. CDR3 coding DNA: TGCGCCAGCAGCCTGGACAGGAACACTGAAGCTTTCTTT. It yields the protein CASSLDRNTEAFF.

This chain links TRBV11-2 with TRBJ2-1; maybe TRBD2 (5 bases). The germline gives CDR1 SGHAT, CDR2 FQNNGV. CDR3 size: 10 residues. In DNA form, the CDR3 reads TGTGTTAGGGAGCGAGGGGAGCAGTTCTTC. Translation gives CVRERGEQFF.

CDR3 region: CASSTVTDTQYF. CDR3 DNA: TGTGCCAGCAGCACAGTCACAGATACGCAGTATTTT. This rearrangement joins TRBV5-8 to TRBJ2-3; D remains ambiguous. V lost 4 bases, J lost 2 bases, and 5 bases lay in between. Looked up from germline, CDR1 is SGHTS and CDR2 is YDEGEE. CDR3 length: 12 residues. Based on the CDR3 plus reference TRBV5-8 and TRBJ2-3, the full variable domain is EAGVTQSPTHLIKTRGQQATLRCSPISGHTSVYWYQQALGLGLQFLLWYDEGEERNRGNFPPRFSGRQFPNYSSELNVNALELEDSALYLCASSTVTDTQYFGPGTRLTVL.

The chain is built from TRBV7-3 and TRBJ2-6; possibly TRBD1 for D (6 bases). The CDR3 totals 16 residues. Germline assignment: CDR1 SGHTA and CDR2 FQGTGA. Trimming stripped 1 base from V and 0 bases from J, with 7 bases between. CDR3 protein: CASSLKGGSGANVLTF. The CDR3 DNA reads TGTGCCAGCAGCTTAAAAGGGGGCTCTGGGGCCAACGTCCTGACTTTC.

The chain joins TRBV28 to TRBJ2-1; TRBD1 might be the D (5 bases). V lost 5 bases to trimming and J lost 3 bases, with 23 bases between them. The CDR3 has 18 residues. Germline V gives CDR1 MDHEN, CDR2 SYDVKM. Written as DNA, the CDR3 is TGTGCCAGCAGTGCCGGACAAACGACCCCTTATTACTACAATGAGCAGTTCTTC. Translated: CASSAGQTTPYYYNEQFF.

The chain couples TRBV20-1 to TRBJ1-1, with 7 bases lining up with TRBD1. The CDR3 runs to 14 residues. The germline V gene has CDR1 DFQATT and CDR2 SNEGSKA (reference sequence). V lost 3 bases to trimming and J lost 0 bases; unmatched junction nucleotides: 4. Here the CDR3 DNA reads TGCAGTGCTAGTACACAGGGGCTGAACACTGAAGCTTTCTTT. It codes for CSASTQGLNTEAFF.

This chain links TRBV7-9 with TRBJ1-6, with D unresolved. The CDR3 spans 15 residues. Looked up from germline, CDR1 is SEHNR and CDR2 is FQNEAQ (reference sequence). The V gene lost 1 base and the J gene lost 7 bases, with 11 bases spanning the gap. The CDR3 nucleotides are TGTGCCAGCAGCTTAGAAGTAGGGTACAATTCACCCCTCCACTTT. Its protein product is CASSLEVGYNSPLHF.

The chain uses TRBV2 and TRBJ1-5; D not resolved. V dropped 4 bases and J dropped 4 bases, with 8 bases sitting between them. CDR3 length: 13 amino acids. Per the germline V gene, CDR1 is SNHLY and CDR2 is FYNNEI. CDR3 protein: CASSASGNQPQHF. Here the CDR3 DNA reads TGTGCCAGCAGTGCGTCGGGGAATCAGCCCCAGCATTTT.

The CDR3 bases are TGTGCCAGCAGCTTGGGACTGACAGGGGGAAAAACCGGGGAGCTGTTTTTT. Translated, it gives CASSLGLTGGKTGELFF. The genes are TRBV5-8 and TRBJ2-2, with 9 bases identical to TRBD1. V lost 0 bases to trimming and J lost 5 bases; unmatched junction nucleotides: 8. This CDR3 has 17 residues. CDR1 is SGHTS, CDR2 YDEGEE, per germline.

DNA for the CDR3: TGTGCCAGCAGCTTCGGGCAGGGCCATGAAAAACTGTTTTTT. This sequence encodes CASSFGQGHEKLFF. The gene calls are TRBV13 and TRBJ1-4; D may be TRBD1 (5 bases). The CDR3 runs to 14 residues. The germline V and J ends were trimmed by 3 bases and 6 bases, with 11 bases remaining between them. Germline CDR1 and CDR2: PRHDT and FYEKMQ (reference sequence).

The V gene is TRBV21-1, the J gene TRBJ1-5. TRBV21-1 is noted as a pseudogene. This CDR3 is 17 amino acids long. The CDR3 here is CASSNRRRIRGNQPQHF. CDR3 bases: TGTGCCAGCAGCAATAGACGCCGAATCCGGGGCAATCAGCCCCAGCATTTT.

This rearrangement joins TRBV7-8 to TRBJ1-3; D not certain. V was trimmed by 5 bases and J by 0 bases, leaving 8 bases between them. This CDR3 comprises 14 residues. CDR1 SGHVS and CDR2 FQNEAQ come from the germline V gene. The CDR3 is CASSDRYSGNTIYF. The CDR3 coding sequence is TGTGCCAGCAGCGACCGATACTCTGGAAACACCATATATTTT.

The chain is built from TRBV5-1 and TRBJ2-3, with TRBD2 identical over 10 bases. After removal of 7 bases from V and 4 bases from J, the junction contained 9 bases not matched to a gene. The CDR3 has 15 amino acids. Germline values: CDR1 SGHRS, CDR2 YFSETQ. CDR3 nucleotides: TGCGCCAGCGGCCTAAGCGGGGGGGCGTCAGATACGCAGTATTTT. Residues: CASGLSGGASDTQYF.

This chain joins TRBV6-2 or TRBV6-3 and TRBJ1-5; perhaps TRBD1 as D (5 bases). In germline, CDR1 is MNHEY, CDR2 SVGEGT. The CDR3 consists of 16 residues. Trimming stripped 5 bases from V and 4 bases from J, with 18 bases between. The CDR3 loop reads CASSDRDPLYNQPQHF. The DNA of the CDR3 is TGTGCCAGCAGTGACCGGGACCCCCTGTATAATCAGCCCCAGCATTTT.

The V and J genes are TRBV6-1 and TRBJ2-4; perhaps TRBD1 as D (6 bases). The CDR3 is 17 amino acids. V lost 4 bases, J lost 0 bases, and 16 bases lay in between. The V gene's germline CDR1 is MNHNS and CDR2 SASEGT. The CDR3 nucleotides read TGTGCCAGCAGTGTGTCCGGGACACTACTAGCCAAAAACATTCAGTACTTC. Its protein product is CASSVSGTLLAKNIQYF.

This sequence joins TRBV12-3 or TRBV12-4 and TRBJ2-3; D unclear. V lost 3 bases, J lost 6 bases, and 4 bases lay in between. This CDR3 region has 11 residues. CDR3 coding DNA: TGTGCCAGCAGTTTCAAGGATACGCAGTATTTT. It specifies CASSFKDTQYF.

In its sample, this clone was seen once. CDR3 amino acids: CASSTGGQGANTEAFF. The CDR3 DNA follows: TGTGCCAGTAGTACAGGCGGACAGGGGGCGAACACTGAAGCTTTCTTT. V usage is TRBV19 and J usage is TRBJ1-1; TRBD1 agrees at 11 bases. CDR1 LNHDA and CDR2 SQIVND come from the germline V gene (reference sequence). The CDR3 is made up of 16 amino acids. Losses at the gene ends were 4 bases for V and 1 base for J; bases not matched to a gene: 5.

This clone was counted a single time. V usage is TRBV14 and J usage is TRBJ1-5, with no clear D. The germline CDR1 and CDR2 sequences are SGHDN and FVKESK. Trimming stripped 4 bases from V and 3 bases from J, with 7 bases between. This CDR3 is 13 amino acids long. This CDR3 is CASSPFSNQPQHF. The CDR3 nucleotides are TGTGCCAGCAGCCCTTTTTCCAATCAGCCCCAGCATTTT.

The chain is built from TRBV30 and TRBJ1-2; D call uncertain. Germline loops: CDR1 GTSNPN, CDR2 SVGIG (reference sequence). CDR3 length: 14 residues. With 0 bases removed from V and 6 bases from J, the gap between germline ends came to 14 bases. The CDR3 DNA follows: TGTGCCTGGAGTGTGTCCAACGGGTTGGATGGCTACACCTTC. Protein product: CAWSVSNGLDGYTF. The full variable domain, rest sourced from reference TRBV30 and TRBJ1-2, is SQTIHQWPATLVQPVGSPLSLECTVEGTSNPNLYWYRQAAGRGLQLLFYSVGIGQISSEVPQNLSASRPQDRQFILSSKKLLLSDSGFYLCAWSVSNGLDGYTFGSGTRLTVV.